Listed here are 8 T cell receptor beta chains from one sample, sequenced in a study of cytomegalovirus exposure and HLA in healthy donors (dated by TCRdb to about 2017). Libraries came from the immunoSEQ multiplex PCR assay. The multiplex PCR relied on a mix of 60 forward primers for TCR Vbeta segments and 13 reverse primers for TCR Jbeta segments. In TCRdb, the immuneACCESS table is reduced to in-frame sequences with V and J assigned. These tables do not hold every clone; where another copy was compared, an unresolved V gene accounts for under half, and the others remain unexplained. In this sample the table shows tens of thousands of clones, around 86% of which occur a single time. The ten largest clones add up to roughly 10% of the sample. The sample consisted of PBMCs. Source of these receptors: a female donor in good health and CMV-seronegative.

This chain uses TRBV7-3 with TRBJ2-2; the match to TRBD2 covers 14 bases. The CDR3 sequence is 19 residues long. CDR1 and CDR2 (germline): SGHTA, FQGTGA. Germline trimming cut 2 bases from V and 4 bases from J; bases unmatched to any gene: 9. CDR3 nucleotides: TGTGCCAGCAGCTTACAAGCGACTAGCGGGAGGGCCGTCACCGGGGAGCTGTTTTTT. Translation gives CASSLQATSGRAVTGELFF.

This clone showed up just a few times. The CDR3 here is CASSVEWNTEAFF. CDR3 bases: TGTGCCAGCAGTGTGGAGTGGAACACTGAAGCTTTCTTT. This chain uses TRBV25-1 with TRBJ1-1; D call uncertain. This CDR3 region has 13 residues. The V gene lost 4 bases and the J gene lost 1 base, with 7 bases spanning the gap. The germline CDR1 and CDR2 sequences are MGHDK and SYGVNS.

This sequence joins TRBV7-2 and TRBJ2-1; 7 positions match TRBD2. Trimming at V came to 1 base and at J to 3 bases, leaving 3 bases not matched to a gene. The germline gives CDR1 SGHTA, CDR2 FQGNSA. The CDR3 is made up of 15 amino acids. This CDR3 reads CASSLVAGDYNEQFF. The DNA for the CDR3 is TGTGCCAGCAGCTTAGTTGCGGGGGACTACAATGAGCAGTTCTTC.

This CDR3 reads CASSPIGTGNTEAFF. The CDR3, as DNA: TGTGCCAGCAGCCCGATCGGGACAGGGAACACTGAAGCTTTCTTT. This rearrangement joins TRBV7-9 to TRBJ1-1, with 8 bases aligning to TRBD1. V shed 5 bases and J 1 base; nucleotides not matched to a gene: 6. The germline CDR1 and CDR2 sequences are SEHNR and FQNEAQ (reference sequence). CDR3 length equals 15 residues.

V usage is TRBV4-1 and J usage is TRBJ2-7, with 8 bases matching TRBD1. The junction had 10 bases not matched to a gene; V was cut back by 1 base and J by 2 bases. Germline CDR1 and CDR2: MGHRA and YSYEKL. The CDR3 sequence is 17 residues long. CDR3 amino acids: CASSQASGQGLAYEQYF. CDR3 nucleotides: TGCGCCAGCAGCCAAGCCTCTGGACAGGGATTAGCCTACGAGCAGTACTTC.

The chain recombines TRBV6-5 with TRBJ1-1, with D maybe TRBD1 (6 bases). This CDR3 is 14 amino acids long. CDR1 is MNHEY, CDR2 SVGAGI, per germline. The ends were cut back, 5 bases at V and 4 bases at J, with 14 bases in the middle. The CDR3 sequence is CASSVDRRFTEAFF. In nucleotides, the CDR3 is TGTGCCAGCAGTGTCGACAGGCGGTTCACTGAAGCTTTCTTT.

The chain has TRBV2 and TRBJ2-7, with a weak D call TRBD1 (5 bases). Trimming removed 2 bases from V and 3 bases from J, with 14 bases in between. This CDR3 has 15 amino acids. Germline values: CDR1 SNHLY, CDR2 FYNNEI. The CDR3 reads CASSELTEPYYEQYF. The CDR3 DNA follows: TGTGCCAGCAGTGAACTGACAGAGCCCTACTACGAGCAGTACTTC.

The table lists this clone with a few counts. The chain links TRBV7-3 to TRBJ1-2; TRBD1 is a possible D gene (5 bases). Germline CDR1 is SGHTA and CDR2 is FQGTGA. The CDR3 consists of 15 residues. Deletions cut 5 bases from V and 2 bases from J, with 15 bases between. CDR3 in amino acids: CASSLGAGGNYGYTF. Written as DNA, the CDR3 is TGTGCCAGCAGCCTCGGGGCTGGGGGGAACTATGGCTACACCTTC.